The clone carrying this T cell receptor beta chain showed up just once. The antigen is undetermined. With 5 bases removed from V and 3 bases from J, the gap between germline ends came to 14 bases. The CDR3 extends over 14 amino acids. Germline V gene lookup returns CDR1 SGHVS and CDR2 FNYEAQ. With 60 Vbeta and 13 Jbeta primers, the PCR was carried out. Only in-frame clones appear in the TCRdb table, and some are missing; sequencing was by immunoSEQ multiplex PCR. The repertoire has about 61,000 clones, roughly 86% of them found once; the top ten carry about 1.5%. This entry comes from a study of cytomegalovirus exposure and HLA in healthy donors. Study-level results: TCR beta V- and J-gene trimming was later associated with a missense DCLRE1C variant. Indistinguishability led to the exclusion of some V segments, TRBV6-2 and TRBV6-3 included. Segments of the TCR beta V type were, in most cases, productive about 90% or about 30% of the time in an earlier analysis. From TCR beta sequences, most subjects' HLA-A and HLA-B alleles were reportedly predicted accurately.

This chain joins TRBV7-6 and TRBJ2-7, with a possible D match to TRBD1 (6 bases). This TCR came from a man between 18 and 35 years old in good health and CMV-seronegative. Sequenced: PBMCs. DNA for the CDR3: TGTGCCAGCAGCCCCGGGACACCCGGCTACGAGCAGTACTTC. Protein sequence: CASSPGTPGYEQYF.